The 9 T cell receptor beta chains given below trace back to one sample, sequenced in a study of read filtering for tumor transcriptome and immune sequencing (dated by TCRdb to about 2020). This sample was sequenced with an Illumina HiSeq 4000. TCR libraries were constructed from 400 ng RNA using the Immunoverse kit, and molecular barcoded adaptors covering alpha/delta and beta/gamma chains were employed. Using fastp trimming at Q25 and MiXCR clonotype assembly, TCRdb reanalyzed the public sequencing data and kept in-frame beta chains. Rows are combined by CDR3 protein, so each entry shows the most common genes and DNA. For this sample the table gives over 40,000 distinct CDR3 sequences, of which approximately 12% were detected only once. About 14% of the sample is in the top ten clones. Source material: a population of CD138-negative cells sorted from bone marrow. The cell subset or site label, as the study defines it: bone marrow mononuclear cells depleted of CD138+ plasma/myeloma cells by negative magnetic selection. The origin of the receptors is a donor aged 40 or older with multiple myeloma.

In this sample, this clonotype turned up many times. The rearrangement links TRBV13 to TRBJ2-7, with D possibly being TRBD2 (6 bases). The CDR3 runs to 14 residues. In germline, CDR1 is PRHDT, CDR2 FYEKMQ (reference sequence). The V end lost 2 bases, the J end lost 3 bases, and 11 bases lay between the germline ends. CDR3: CASSLTPSDYEQYF. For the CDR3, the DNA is TGTGCCAGCAGCTTAACGCCTAGCGACTACGAGCAGTACTTC.

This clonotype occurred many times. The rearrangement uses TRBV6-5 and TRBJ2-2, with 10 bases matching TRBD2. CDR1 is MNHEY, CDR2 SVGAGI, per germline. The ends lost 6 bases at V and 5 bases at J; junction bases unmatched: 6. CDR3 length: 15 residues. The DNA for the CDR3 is TGTGCCAGCAGACCAGCGGGAGGGCCAACCGGGGAGCTGTTTTTT. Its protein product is CASRPAGGPTGELFF.

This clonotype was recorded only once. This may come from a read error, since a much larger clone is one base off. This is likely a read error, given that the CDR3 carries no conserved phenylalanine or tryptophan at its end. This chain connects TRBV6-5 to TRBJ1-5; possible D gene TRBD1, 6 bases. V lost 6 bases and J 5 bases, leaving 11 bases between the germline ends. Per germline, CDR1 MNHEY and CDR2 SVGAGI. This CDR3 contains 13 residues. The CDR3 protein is CASRAGADQPQHL. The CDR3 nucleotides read TGTGCCAGCAGGGCGGGGGCCGATCAGCCCCAGCATTTA.

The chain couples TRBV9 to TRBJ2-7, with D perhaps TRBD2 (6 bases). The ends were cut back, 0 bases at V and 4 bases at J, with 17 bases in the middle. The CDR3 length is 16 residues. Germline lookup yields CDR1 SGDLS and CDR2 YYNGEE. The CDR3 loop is CASSVDARDSTYEQYF. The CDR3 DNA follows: TGTGCCAGCAGCGTAGATGCCCGGGACTCCACGTACGAGCAGTACTTC.

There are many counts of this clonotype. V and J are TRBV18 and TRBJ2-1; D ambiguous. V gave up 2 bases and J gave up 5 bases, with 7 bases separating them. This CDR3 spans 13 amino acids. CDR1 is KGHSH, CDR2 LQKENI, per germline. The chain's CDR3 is CASSPSRHNEQFF. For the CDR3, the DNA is TGTGCCAGCTCACCATCCCGGCACAATGAGCAGTTCTTC.

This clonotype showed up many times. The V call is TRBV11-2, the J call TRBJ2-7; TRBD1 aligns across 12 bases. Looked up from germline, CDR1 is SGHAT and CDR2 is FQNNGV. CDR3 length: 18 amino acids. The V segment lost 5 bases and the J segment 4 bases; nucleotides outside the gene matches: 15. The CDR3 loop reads CASSLRPGTGGVIYEQYF. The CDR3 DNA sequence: TGTGCCAGCAGCCTGCGTCCCGGGACAGGGGGCGTTATTTACGAGCAGTACTTC.

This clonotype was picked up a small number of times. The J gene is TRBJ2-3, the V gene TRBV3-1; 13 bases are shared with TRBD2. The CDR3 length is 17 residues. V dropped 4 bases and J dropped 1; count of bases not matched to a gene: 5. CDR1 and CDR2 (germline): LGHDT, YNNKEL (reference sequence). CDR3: CASSRGLAGTGTDTQYF. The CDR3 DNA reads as TGTGCCAGCAGCCGGGGACTAGCGGGAACGGGCACAGATACGCAGTATTTT.

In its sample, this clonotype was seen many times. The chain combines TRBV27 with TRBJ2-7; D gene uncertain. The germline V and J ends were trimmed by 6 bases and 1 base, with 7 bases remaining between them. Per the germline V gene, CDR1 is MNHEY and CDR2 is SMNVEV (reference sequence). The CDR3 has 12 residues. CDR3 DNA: TGTGCCAGCAGCCGGCTGTCCTACGAGCAGTACTTC. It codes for CASSRLSYEQYF.

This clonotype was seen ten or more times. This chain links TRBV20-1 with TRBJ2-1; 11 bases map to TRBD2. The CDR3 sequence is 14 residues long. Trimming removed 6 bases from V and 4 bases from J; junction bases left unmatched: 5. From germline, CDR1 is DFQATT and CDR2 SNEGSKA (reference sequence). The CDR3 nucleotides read TGCAGTGCAATGGGACTAGCGGATTACAATGAGCAGTTCTTC. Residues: CSAMGLADYNEQFF.